One and the same sample provided the 32 T cell receptor beta chains below, sequenced in a study of T cell responses to AZD1222 COVID-19 vaccine. Some clones are missing from TCRdb's copy, which holds only in-frame ones; the method was immunoSEQ multiplex PCR. Of almost 55,000 clones listed, around 80% are singletons. The source material was peripheral blood, sampled on day 0 of AZD1222 vaccination. The receptors were gathered from an adult in good health.

The CDR3 DNA reads TGTGCCAGTAGTATCATCCCCTTTCAAGAGACCCAGTACTTC. It translates to CASSIIPFQETQYF. This rearrangement joins TRBV19 to TRBJ2-5; D is ambiguous. The CDR3 sequence is 14 residues long. V was clipped by 3 bases and J by 2 bases, with 10 bases between them. Germline CDR1 LNHDA, CDR2 SQIVND (reference sequence).

The chain carries TRBV9 and TRBJ1-2; maybe TRBD1 (5 bases). The CDR3 totals 14 residues. Trimming took off 5 bases at V and 7 bases at J, with 18 bases between the two ends. Germline V CDR1 and CDR2: SGDLS, YYNGEE. Here the CDR3 reads CASRDQGRTFGYTF. The CDR3 coding sequence is TGTGCCAGCAGGGACCAGGGCAGAACCTTTGGCTACACCTTC.

V is TRBV6-1 and J is TRBJ1-2; D call uncertain. From germline, CDR1 is MNHNS and CDR2 SASEGT. Trimming left V 0 bases short and J 4 bases short, with 9 bases between. The CDR3 spans 14 residues. CDR3 in DNA: TGTGCCAGCAGTGAAGCGGGGAACCTCTATGGCTACACCTTC. The encoded protein is CASSEAGNLYGYTF.

The chain has TRBV28 and TRBJ2-6; the D gene could be TRBD1 or TRBD2 (5 bases each). The germline V gene encodes CDR1 MDHEN and CDR2 SYDVKM. The CDR3 loop spans 17 amino acids. V dropped 6 bases and J dropped 3 bases, with 18 bases sitting between them. The CDR3 spells CASRLRDGGVGANVLTF. The CDR3 coding sequence is TGTGCCAGCAGACTCCGGGACGGCGGAGTTGGGGCCAACGTCCTGACTTTC.

In its sample, this clone is medium-sized. The chain couples TRBV27 to TRBJ2-7, with TRBD2 identical over 8 bases. Germline loops: CDR1 MNHEY, CDR2 SMNVEV (reference sequence). The CDR3 contains 16 residues. The CDR3 region is CADSRGVREGQIEQYF. In DNA, the CDR3 is TGTGCTGACTCGCGAGGTGTACGGGAGGGCCAGATCGAGCAGTACTTC.

V is TRBV19 and J is TRBJ1-2; a weak D match, TRBD1 (5 bases). The CDR3 length is 14 residues. Per the germline V gene, CDR1 is LNHDA and CDR2 is SQIVND (reference sequence). V was pared by 4 bases and J by 4 bases, with 13 bases between. The CDR3 nucleotides are TGTGCCAGTAGTACCCTAGGGGCCGCCTATGGCTACACCTTC. Protein product: CASSTLGAAYGYTF.

This chain joins TRBV25-1 and TRBJ2-2; TRBD2 matches at 14 bases. The CDR3 sequence is 15 residues long. Trimming removed 4 bases from V and 6 bases from J; junction bases left unmatched: 1. In germline, CDR1 is MGHDK, CDR2 SYGVNS. DNA of the CDR3: TGTGCCAGCAGTGGGGGACTAGCGGGAGCCGGGGAGCTGTTTTTT. Its translation: CASSGGLAGAGELFF.

The chain employs TRBV20-1 and TRBJ2-3; D call uncertain. Germline V gene lookup returns CDR1 DFQATT and CDR2 SNEGSKA (reference sequence). The V end lost 3 bases, the J end lost 6 bases, and 7 bases lay between the germline ends. This CDR3 contains 11 residues. Written as DNA, the CDR3 is TGCAGTGCTAGCAAAGGGGATACGCAGTATTTT. Protein product: CSASKGDTQYF.

This clone was seen a handful of times. The V and J genes are TRBV5-5 and TRBJ2-1; 8 positions match TRBD2. This CDR3 spans 15 amino acids. J was trimmed by 4 bases and V by 2 bases; bases with no gene match: 5. Per germline, CDR1 SGHKS and CDR2 YYEKEE (reference sequence). CDR3 DNA sequence: TGTGCCAGCAGCTTTAGACTAGCGACTTACAATGAGCAGTTCTTC. Translation: CASSFRLATYNEQFF.

This clone was picked up a small number of times. This chain connects TRBV28 to TRBJ2-3; 14 bases align to TRBD2. J lost 5 bases, V lost 8 bases, and 3 bases had no gene match. Per germline, CDR1 MDHEN and CDR2 SYDVKM. The CDR3 length is 14 residues. The CDR3 spells CASGTSGRQDTQYF. The CDR3, as DNA: TGTGCCAGCGGGACTAGCGGGAGACAAGATACGCAGTATTTT. The variable domain in full, completed from reference TRBV28 and TRBJ2-3, reads DVKVTQSSRYLVKRTGEKVFLECVQDMDHENMFWYRQDPGLGLRLIYFSYDVKMKEKGDIPEGYSVSREKKERFSLILESASTNQTSMYLCASGTSGRQDTQYFGPGTRLTVL.

V is TRBV5-1 and J is TRBJ2-7; 10 bases align to TRBD2. CDR3 size: 15 residues. Germline assignment: CDR1 SGHRS and CDR2 YFSETQ. The trim removed 4 bases at V and 2 bases at J, leaving 6 bases unmatched. The CDR3 DNA sequence: TGCGCCAGCAGCCCTGTAGCGGGAGGCCCCTACGAGCAGTACTTC. Its translation: CASSPVAGGPYEQYF.

The chain uses TRBV9 and TRBJ1-1, with D maybe TRBD1 (6 bases). The CDR3 has 15 amino acids. Looked up from germline, CDR1 is SGDLS and CDR2 is YYNGEE. The V and J ends lost 4 bases and 5 bases respectively, with 18 bases between them. In DNA form, the CDR3 reads TGTGCCAGCAGCTCCCGGCGGGGGCGCGTAACTGAAGCTTTCTTT. Amino acid sequence: CASSSRRGRVTEAFF. The full variable domain, in which reference TRBV9 and TRBJ1-1 provide the parts outside the CDR3, is DSGVTQTPKHLITATGQRVTLRCSPRSGDLSVYWYQQSLDQGLQFLIQYYNGEERAKGNILERFSAQQFPDLHSELNLSSLELGDSALYFCASSSRRGRVTEAFFGQGTRLTVV.

V usage is TRBV6-5 and J usage is TRBJ2-3, with 10 bases identical to TRBD2. Germline-derived CDR1 and CDR2 are MNHEY and SVGAGI. CDR3 size: 15 residues. V lost 6 bases and J lost 2; bases outside the gene matches: 5. In DNA form, the CDR3 reads TGTGCCAGCAGCTTAGCGGGGGGCTCCACAGATACGCAGTATTTT. This translates into CASSLAGGSTDTQYF.

The rearrangement joins TRBV12-3 or TRBV12-4 to TRBJ2-7; D unclear. This CDR3 region has 11 residues. Trimming stripped 4 bases from V and 3 bases from J, with 4 bases between. CDR3 nucleotide sequence: TGTGCCAGCAGTTCGTTCTACGAGCAGTACTTC. Residues: CASSSFYEQYF.

The chain recombines TRBV7-8 with TRBJ2-2; 14 bases agree with TRBD2. J gave up 7 bases and V 4 bases, and 5 bases lay outside the gene matches. Germline V gene data show CDR1 as SGHVS and CDR2 as FQNEAQ. This CDR3 spans 16 amino acids. The CDR3 sequence: CASSSGLAGVSGELFF. As DNA, the CDR3 is TGTGCCAGCAGCTCGGGACTAGCGGGAGTGAGCGGGGAGCTGTTTTTT.

The chain carries TRBV13 and TRBJ1-4; 9 bases are a match to TRBD1. Germline CDR1 is PRHDT and CDR2 is FYEKMQ (reference sequence). The CDR3 contains 15 residues. Unmatched junction bases numbered 6, after V lost 2 bases and J lost 8 bases. CDR3: CASSLSGTGREKLFF. DNA of the CDR3: TGTGCCAGCAGCTTATCCGGGACAGGGAGGGAAAAACTGTTTTTT.

V and J are TRBV5-6 and TRBJ1-5; D gene ambiguous. The CDR3 consists of 12 residues. Germline V lookup: CDR1 SGHDT, CDR2 YYEEEE. With 5 bases removed from V and 8 bases from J, the gap between germline ends came to 11 bases. CDR3 DNA: TGTGCCAGCAGTTCTAGACGGAAGCCCCAGCATTTT. Translation gives CASSSRRKPQHF. Using reference TRBV5-6 and TRBJ1-5 for the parts outside the CDR3, the full variable domain is DAGVTQSPTHLIKTRGQQVTLRCSPKSGHDTVSWYQQALGQGPQFIFQYYEEEERQRGNFPDRFSGHQFPNYSSELNVNALLLGDSALYLCASSSRRKPQHFGDGTRLSIL.

This chain joins TRBV20-1 and TRBJ1-1, with unresolved D. The CDR3 is made up of 11 amino acids. Germline loops: CDR1 DFQATT, CDR2 SNEGSKA (reference sequence). With 5 bases removed from V and 1 base from J, the gap between germline ends came to 5 bases. CDR3 DNA sequence: TGCAGTGCTGGTAGGAACACTGAAGCTTTCTTT. Amino acids: CSAGRNTEAFF.

This clone appeared a few times. The CDR3 DNA sequence: TGTGCCAGCAGTTACTCGGGTCAGCCCCAGCATTTT. Its protein is CASSYSGQPQHF. The rearrangement joins TRBV6-5 to TRBJ1-5; D is unclear. Germline V CDR1 and CDR2: MNHEY, SVGAGI. The V end was cut by 0 bases, the J end by 6 bases, with 3 bases between. The CDR3 has 12 residues.

The gene calls are TRBV28 and TRBJ2-7; 9 nucleotides align to TRBD1. This CDR3 is built from 17 residues. Trimming at V came to 5 bases and at J to 5 bases, leaving 16 bases not matched to a gene. Per germline, CDR1 MDHEN and CDR2 SYDVKM. CDR3 DNA: TGTGCCAGCAGTCCAAGTGGGACAGGGTCCTTCATGGACGAGCAGTACTTC. Amino acids: CASSPSGTGSFMDEQYF.

The chain couples TRBV28 to TRBJ1-2; D unclear. CDR1 MDHEN and CDR2 SYDVKM come from the germline V gene. This CDR3 is built from 11 residues. With 6 bases removed from V and 5 bases from J, the gap between germline ends came to 7 bases. The CDR3, as DNA: TGTGCCAGCAGCGGGGTATATGGCTACACCTTC. Translation gives CASSGVYGYTF.

The rearrangement links TRBV19 to TRBJ2-1; 7 bases match TRBD1. Germline V gives CDR1 LNHDA, CDR2 SQIVND (reference sequence). CDR3 length equals 15 residues. Trimming at V came to 6 bases and at J to 3 bases, leaving 8 bases not matched to a gene. CDR3 sequence: CASRRTGRYYNEQFF. The CDR3 DNA follows: TGTGCCAGTAGGCGGACAGGAAGATACTACAATGAGCAGTTCTTC.

This clone was observed once. V usage is TRBV11-3 and J usage is TRBJ2-3, with 9 bases lining up with TRBD1. This CDR3 contains 15 residues. Germline loops: CDR1 SGHNT, CDR2 YENEEA. The junction had 7 bases not matched to a gene; V was cut back by 6 bases and J by 3 bases. DNA for the CDR3: TGTGCCAGCAGTCCCGGGACAGGGATTACAGATACGCAGTATTTT. Protein sequence: CASSPGTGITDTQYF.

The genes are TRBV29-1 and TRBJ1-4, with D possibly matching TRBD1 (6 bases). Germline-derived CDR1 and CDR2 are SQVTM and ANQGSEA. The CDR3 sequence is 14 residues long. Trimming stripped 7 bases from V and 10 bases from J, with 22 bases between. CDR3: CSAGGAGQLGKLFF. Written as DNA, the CDR3 is TGCAGCGCTGGCGGGGCGGGACAATTAGGAAAACTGTTTTTT.

This chain links TRBV4-3 with TRBJ2-7, with 8 bases lining up with TRBD1. The V segment lost 1 base and the J segment 3 bases; nucleotides outside the gene matches: 5. Per germline, CDR1 LGHNA and CDR2 YSLEER. The CDR3 is 15 amino acids. The CDR3: CASSQGRGRIYEQYF. Here the CDR3 DNA reads TGCGCCAGCAGCCAAGGCAGGGGGCGCATCTACGAGCAGTACTTC.

V usage is TRBV5-1 and J usage is TRBJ2-1; 7 positions match TRBD2. Germline V CDR1 and CDR2: SGHRS, YFSETQ. With V trimmed by 3 bases and J by 7 bases, 13 bases remained unmatched. This CDR3 region has 16 residues. The CDR3 DNA is TGCGCCAGCAGCTCCCTAGGGCGGGAGCCCAGGAATGAGCAGTTCTTC. Translating gives CASSSLGREPRNEQFF.

This clone is a singleton in its sample. This rearrangement joins TRBV3-1 (or the pseudogene TRBV3-2) to TRBJ1-2; tentative D call: TRBD1 (6 bases). The CDR3 is 17 amino acids. Trimming shortened V by 6 bases and J by 0 bases, and 20 bases separated the two germline ends. Per germline, CDR1 LGHDT and CDR2 YNNKEL (reference sequence). The CDR3 DNA follows: TGTGCCAGCAGTCTCCGGCACCGGGACAAAGCTAACTATGGCTACACCTTC. Translated: CASSLRHRDKANYGYTF.

This chain links TRBV27 with TRBJ2-2; D call uncertain. Germline V gene lookup returns CDR1 MNHEY and CDR2 SMNVEV (reference sequence). The V gene lost 3 bases and the J gene lost 4 bases, with 9 bases spanning the gap. The CDR3 totals 14 residues. CDR3 amino acids: CASSLVPTTGELFF. In DNA form, the CDR3 reads TGTGCCAGCAGTTTGGTCCCCACCACCGGGGAGCTGTTTTTT.

The rearrangement links TRBV3-1 (or the pseudogene TRBV3-2) to TRBJ2-2, with 12 bases lining up with TRBD2. V shed 2 bases and J 4 bases; nucleotides not matched to a gene: 5. Per germline, CDR1 LGHDT and CDR2 YNNKEL (reference sequence). This CDR3 contains 17 residues. The CDR3 region is CASSQKLAGGVTGELFF. The CDR3 nucleotides read TGTGCCAGCAGCCAAAAACTAGCGGGAGGTGTCACCGGGGAGCTGTTTTTT.

CDR3 sequence reads: CATSTGQRNQPQHF. CDR3 sequence (DNA): TGTGCCACCAGCACGGGCCAGAGGAATCAGCCCCAGCATTTT. This rearrangement joins TRBV15 to TRBJ1-5; D not certain. Between the trimmed V and J ends, which lost 4 bases and 4 bases, there was a span of 11 bases. The CDR3 is 14 residues long. In germline, CDR1 is LNHNV, CDR2 YYDKDF (reference sequence).

Only a few counts were recorded for this clone. The genes are TRBV5-5 and TRBJ1-1, with 7 bases aligning to TRBD1. Germline V lookup: CDR1 SGHKS, CDR2 YYEKEE (reference sequence). This CDR3 contains 12 residues. V was clipped by 4 bases and J by 7 bases; unmatched bases: 4. CDR3 protein: CASSRTGVEAFF. The CDR3 DNA reads TGTGCCAGCAGCCGGACAGGAGTTGAAGCTTTCTTT.

The gene calls are TRBV5-1 and TRBJ1-2; 7 positions match TRBD1. Trimming at V came to 4 bases and at J to 3 bases, leaving 12 bases not matched to a gene. The CDR3 extends over 16 amino acids. In germline, CDR1 is SGHRS, CDR2 YFSETQ. The DNA of the CDR3 is TGCGCCAGCAGCCTCGTATGGGACAGAAAAGACTATGGCTACACCTTC. Translating gives CASSLVWDRKDYGYTF.